This T cell receptor beta chain was recorded in a study of post-analysis software for immune sequencing data. cDNA libraries of TCR beta carried unique molecular identifiers. The yield from about 1 to 10 million T cells was about 500,000 cDNA molecules in total. TCRdb fed the PCR reads into MiXCR, producing one record per CDR3 protein. Of hundreds of thousands of distinct CDR3 sequences in the sample, 35% to 40% are singletons; the top ten hold 4.5% to 5.5%. V shed 4 bases and J shed 9 bases, with 9 bases lying between them. This CDR3 spans 11 amino acids. Study conclusions and caveats: Among roughly 5 TRBV segments more frequent in patients than controls were TRBV5-6, TRBV5-1 and TRBV20-1. Multiple sclerosis patients had significantly lower normalized Chao1 diversity than controls.

This clonotype was observed a single time. Its specificity is not known. The sequencing input was blood. This sequence was found in a girl aged 5-17 years with multiple sclerosis. The chain has TRBV12-3 or TRBV12-4 and TRBJ2-5, with no clear D. Written as DNA, the CDR3 is TGTGCCAGCAGTTCGGGCGAGGCCCAGTACTTC. Translation: CASSSGEAQYF.